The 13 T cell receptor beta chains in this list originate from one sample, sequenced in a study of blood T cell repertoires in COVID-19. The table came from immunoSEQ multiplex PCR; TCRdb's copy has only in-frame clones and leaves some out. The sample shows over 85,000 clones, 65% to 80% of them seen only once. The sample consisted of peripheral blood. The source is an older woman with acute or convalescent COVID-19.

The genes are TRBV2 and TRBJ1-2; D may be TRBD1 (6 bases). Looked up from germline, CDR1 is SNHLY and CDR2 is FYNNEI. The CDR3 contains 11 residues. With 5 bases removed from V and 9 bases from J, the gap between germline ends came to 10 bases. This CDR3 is CASSTGYRYTF. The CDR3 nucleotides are TGTGCCAGCAGTACAGGGTACCGCTACACCTTC.

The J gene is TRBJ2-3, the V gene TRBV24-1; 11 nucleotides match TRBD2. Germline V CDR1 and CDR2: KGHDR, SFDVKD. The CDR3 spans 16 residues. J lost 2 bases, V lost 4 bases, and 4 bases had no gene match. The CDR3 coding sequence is TGTGCCACCAGTGACGGACTAGCGGGCGTCACAGATACGCAGTATTTT. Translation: CATSDGLAGVTDTQYF.

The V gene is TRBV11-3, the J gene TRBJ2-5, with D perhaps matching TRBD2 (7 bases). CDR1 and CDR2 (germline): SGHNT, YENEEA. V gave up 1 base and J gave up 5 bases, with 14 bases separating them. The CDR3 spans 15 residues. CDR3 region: CASSLGLGGPETQYF. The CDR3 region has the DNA TGTGCCAGCAGCTTAGGGCTGGGGGGGCCCGAGACCCAGTACTTC.

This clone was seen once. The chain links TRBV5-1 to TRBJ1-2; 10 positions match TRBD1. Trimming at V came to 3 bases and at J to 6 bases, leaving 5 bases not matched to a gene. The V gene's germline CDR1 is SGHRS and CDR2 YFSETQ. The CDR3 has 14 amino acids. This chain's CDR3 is CASSSGQGQDGYTF. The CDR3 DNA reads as TGCGCCAGCAGCTCGGGACAGGGGCAGGATGGCTACACCTTC.

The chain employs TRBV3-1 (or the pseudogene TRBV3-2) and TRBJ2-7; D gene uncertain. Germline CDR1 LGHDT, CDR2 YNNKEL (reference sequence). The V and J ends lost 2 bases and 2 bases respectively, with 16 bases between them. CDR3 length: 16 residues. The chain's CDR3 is CASSQFSNSYTYEQYF. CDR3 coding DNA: TGTGCCAGCAGCCAATTCAGTAACAGCTACACCTACGAGCAGTACTTC.

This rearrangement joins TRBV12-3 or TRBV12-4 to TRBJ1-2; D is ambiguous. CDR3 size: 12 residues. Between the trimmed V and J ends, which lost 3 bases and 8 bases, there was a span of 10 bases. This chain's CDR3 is CASSFPGSGYTF. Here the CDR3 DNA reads TGTGCCAGCAGTTTTCCGGGGTCCGGCTACACCTTC.

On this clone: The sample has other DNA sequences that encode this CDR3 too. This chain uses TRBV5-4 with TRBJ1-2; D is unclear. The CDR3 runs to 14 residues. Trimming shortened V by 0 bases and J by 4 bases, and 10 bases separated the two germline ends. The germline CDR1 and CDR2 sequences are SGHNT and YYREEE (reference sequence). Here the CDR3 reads CASSLALSGYGYTF. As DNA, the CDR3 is TGTGCCAGCAGCTTGGCGCTCTCAGGCTATGGCTACACCTTC.

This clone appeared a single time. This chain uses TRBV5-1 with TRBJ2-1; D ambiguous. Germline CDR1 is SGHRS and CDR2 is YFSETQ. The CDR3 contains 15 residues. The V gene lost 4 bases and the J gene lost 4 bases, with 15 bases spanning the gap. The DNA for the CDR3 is TGCGCCAGCAGCCGCGGAACAAACACTTACAATGAGCAGTTCTTC. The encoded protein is CASSRGTNTYNEQFF.

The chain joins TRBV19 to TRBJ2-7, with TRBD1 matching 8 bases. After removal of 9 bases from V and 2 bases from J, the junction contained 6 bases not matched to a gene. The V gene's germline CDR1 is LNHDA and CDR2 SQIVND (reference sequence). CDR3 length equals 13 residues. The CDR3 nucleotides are TGTGCCAGCGAAGACAGGGGAACCTACGAGCAGTACTTC. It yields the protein CASEDRGTYEQYF.

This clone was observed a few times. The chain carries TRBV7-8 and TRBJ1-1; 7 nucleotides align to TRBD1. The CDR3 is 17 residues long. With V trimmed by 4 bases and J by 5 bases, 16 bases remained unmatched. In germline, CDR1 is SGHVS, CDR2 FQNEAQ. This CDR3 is CASSSAFLGTAATEAFF. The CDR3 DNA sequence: TGTGCCAGCAGCTCTGCCTTCCTAGGGACAGCTGCGACTGAAGCTTTCTTT.

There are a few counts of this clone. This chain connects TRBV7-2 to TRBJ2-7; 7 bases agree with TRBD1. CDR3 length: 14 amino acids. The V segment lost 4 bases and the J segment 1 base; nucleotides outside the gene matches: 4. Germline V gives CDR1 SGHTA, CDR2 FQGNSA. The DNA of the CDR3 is TGTGCCAGCAGCTCTCTGACAGGGTCCTACGAGCAGTACTTC. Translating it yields CASSSLTGSYEQYF. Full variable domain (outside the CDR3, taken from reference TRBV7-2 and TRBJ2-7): GAGVSQSPSNKVTEKGKDVELRCDPISGHTALYWYRQSLGQGLEFLIYFQGNSAPDKSGLPSDRFSAERTGGSVSTLTIQRTQQEDSAVYLCASSSLTGSYEQYFGPGTRLTVT.

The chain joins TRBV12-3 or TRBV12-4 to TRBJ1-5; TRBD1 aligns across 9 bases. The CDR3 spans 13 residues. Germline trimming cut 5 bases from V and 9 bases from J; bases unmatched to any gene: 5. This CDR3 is CASSRDRDRPQHF. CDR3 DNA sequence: TGTGCCAGCAGTCGGGACAGGGATCGGCCCCAGCATTTT.

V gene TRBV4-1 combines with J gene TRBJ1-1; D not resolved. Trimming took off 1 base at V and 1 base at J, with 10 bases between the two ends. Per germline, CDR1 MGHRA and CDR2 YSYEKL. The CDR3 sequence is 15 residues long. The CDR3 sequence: CASSQVAGGNTEAFF. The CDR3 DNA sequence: TGCGCCAGCAGCCAAGTCGCCGGAGGGAACACTGAAGCTTTCTTT.